This TCR beta chain was recorded in a study of blood T cells in healthy people across ages. Trimming at V came to 6 bases and at J to 6 bases, leaving 8 bases not matched to a gene. The CDR3 extends over 14 amino acids. Germline V CDR1 and CDR2: SGHRS, YFSETQ. This clonotype was picked up a small number of times. Then a second PCR, running roughly 7 to 11 cycles, was carried out with a sample-barcoded 5' primer and a J-beta primer mix. TCRdb called the 5' RACE reads again in MiXCR, with one record for every CDR3 protein. The table has 450,000 to 650,000 distinct CDR3 sequences, 24% seen once. These same data were also listed under a study on T cells of mothers and their children.

This TCR derives from a boy younger than 18 in good health. Source material: blood. The chain couples TRBV5-1 to TRBJ2-2, with 7 bases fitting TRBD2. The CDR3 sequence is CASMEGGIAGELFF. DNA for the CDR3: TGCGCCAGCATGGAGGGAGGGATCGCCGGGGAGCTGTTTTTT.